One sample yielded the 19 T cell receptor beta chains listed below, sequenced in a study of T cell repertoires in cytomegalovirus infection. A single record per CDR3 protein comes from TCRdb applying MiXCR to the reads. The data show almost 300,000 distinct CDR3 sequences, around 9.1% seen once. Sequencing was carried out using PBMCs. The origin of the receptors is a human donor in good health (CMV status not recorded). Some clones in this sample may be carry-over from other donors' samples.

In its sample, this clonotype was seen many times. The V gene is TRBV7-8, the J gene TRBJ2-7; D is unclear. The V and J ends lost 1 base and 1 base respectively, with 11 bases between them. The CDR3 runs 15 residues. Germline assignment: CDR1 SGHVS and CDR2 FQNEAQ. The CDR3 loop reads CASSLGAAESYEQYV. The DNA for the CDR3 is TGTGCCAGCAGCTTAGGGGCGGCGGAGTCCTACGAGCAGTACGTC.

This clonotype came up many times. V is TRBV7-8 and J is TRBJ2-2; TRBD2 matches at 8 bases. The CDR3 runs 15 residues. Germline CDR1 and CDR2: SGHVS and FQNEAQ. V gave up 2 bases and J gave up 3 bases; unmatched junction bases: 2. CDR3 in amino acids: CASSLKGLDTGELFF. The CDR3 DNA reads TGTGCCAGCAGCTTAAAGGGACTAGACACCGGGGAGCTGTTTTTT.

This clonotype was counted ten times or more. The rearrangement joins TRBV5-6 to TRBJ2-3; D gene uncertain. The CDR3 has 15 amino acids. Germline V gene lookup returns CDR1 SGHDT and CDR2 YYEEEE. V lost 0 bases and J lost 1, with 9 bases in between. CDR3 nucleotides: TGTGCCAGCAGCTTGGATTGGGTTGGCACAGATACGCAGTATTTT. This translates into CASSLDWVGTDTQYF.

This sequence joins TRBV6-2 or TRBV6-3 and TRBJ2-3; D remains unclear. Germline CDR1 is MNHEY and CDR2 is SVGEGT. The ends were cut back, 6 bases at V and 6 bases at J, with 22 bases in the middle. This CDR3 has 16 residues. CDR3 coding DNA: TGTGCCAGCAGGCCCGGTGAAGGTTTAGGACCCGATACGCAGTATTTT. Protein product: CASRPGEGLGPDTQYF.

This clonotype has at least ten counts. V is TRBV7-9 and J is TRBJ1-1; 8 bases are shared with TRBD1. The CDR3 is 18 residues long. After removal of 6 bases from V and 1 base from J, the junction contained 16 bases not matched to a gene. The germline V gene has CDR1 SEHNR and CDR2 FQNEAQ (reference sequence). The CDR3 region is CASRGQRSQGAKNTEAFF. The CDR3 DNA reads as TGTGCCAGCAGAGGGCAACGGAGCCAGGGGGCCAAGAACACTGAAGCTTTCTTT.

This clonotype was observed many times. The chain couples TRBV20-1 to TRBJ2-5, with TRBD2 matching over 8 bases. J gave up 0 bases and V 2 bases, and 5 bases lay outside the gene matches. In germline, CDR1 is DFQATT, CDR2 SNEGSKA (reference sequence). The CDR3 is 15 residues long. Here the CDR3 reads CSARTSSGYQETQYF. The CDR3 nucleotides read TGCAGTGCTAGAACGTCTAGCGGGTACCAAGAGACCCAGTACTTC.

This clonotype was observed a handful of times. V and J are TRBV19 and TRBJ2-1; no firm D call. Germline CDR1 and CDR2: LNHDA and SQIVND (reference sequence). V shed 4 bases and J shed 8 bases, with 9 bases lying between them. This CDR3 contains 12 residues. CDR3 residues: CASSRPPHEQFF. The CDR3 DNA sequence: TGTGCCAGTAGTAGGCCCCCACATGAGCAGTTCTTC.

This clonotype has ten or more counts. The rearrangement links TRBV6-4 to TRBJ2-3; D might be TRBD1 or TRBD2, each matching 6 bases. V was trimmed by 4 bases and J by 4 bases, leaving 18 bases between them. CDR3 length equals 16 residues. CDR1 MRHNA and CDR2 SNTAGT come from the germline V gene. The CDR3 sequence: CASSARDWGAADTQYF. The CDR3 nucleotides read TGTGCCAGCAGTGCTCGTGACTGGGGGGCGGCAGATACGCAGTATTTT.

In DNA form, the CDR3 reads TGTGCCAGCAGATCAAGTTTGAGGAACACCGGGGAGCTGTTTTTT. The encoded protein is CASRSSLRNTGELFF. The chain joins TRBV2 to TRBJ2-2; unclear D gene. The CDR3 covers 15 residues. Trimming shortened V by 6 bases and J by 1 base, and 12 bases separated the two germline ends. Germline-derived CDR1 and CDR2 are SNHLY and FYNNEI. Together with reference TRBV2 and TRBJ2-2, the CDR3 gives the full variable domain: EPEVTQTPSHQVTQMGQEVILRCVPISNHLYFYWYRQILGQKVEFLVSFYNNEISEKSEIFDDQFSVERPDGSNFTLKIRSTKLEDSAMYFCASRSSLRNTGELFFGEGSRLTVL.

This clonotype was detected a few times. The chain is built from TRBV14 and TRBJ2-7; D not certain. Germline CDR1 reads SGHDN; CDR2 reads FVKESK. The ends were cut back, 4 bases at V and 4 bases at J, with 11 bases in the middle. The CDR3 loop spans 13 amino acids. CDR3 coding DNA: TGTGCCAGCAGCCTTAGGGCGAGGTACGAGCAGTACTTC. The encoded protein is CASSLRARYEQYF.

In its sample, this clonotype was seen many times. The CDR3 sequence: CASSYSAGRRTGELFF. In DNA, the CDR3 is TGTGCCAGCAGTTACTCGGCGGGTCGGAGGACCGGGGAGCTGTTTTTT. This chain uses TRBV6-5 with TRBJ2-2, with D possibly matching TRBD2 (5 bases). CDR1 is MNHEY and CDR2 is SVGAGI in the germline V gene. The CDR3 runs to 16 residues. V was pared by 0 bases and J by 5 bases, with 13 bases between.

The J gene is TRBJ1-2, the V gene TRBV20-1, with D perhaps matching TRBD1 (5 bases). Trimming took off 5 bases at V and 4 bases at J, with 14 bases between the two ends. Germline V gene lookup returns CDR1 DFQATT and CDR2 SNEGSKA (reference sequence). This CDR3 region has 13 residues. DNA of the CDR3: TGCAGTGCTGACGGGGCCAACCCCTATGGCTACACCTTC. As protein: CSADGANPYGYTF.

The chain recombines TRBV6-4 with TRBJ1-5, with TRBD1 identical over 9 bases. The CDR3 runs 16 residues. Germline V gives CDR1 MRHNA, CDR2 SNTAGT. Losses at the gene ends were 2 bases for V and 4 bases for J; bases not matched to a gene: 6. CDR3 sequence (DNA): TGTGCCAGCAGTGACCCGCGGGACAGGGAGAATCAGCCCCAGCATTTT. Its translation is CASSDPRDRENQPQHF.

The sample holds many counts of this clonotype. The chain recombines TRBV20-1 with TRBJ2-1, with TRBD2 matching over 11 bases. Germline lookup yields CDR1 DFQATT and CDR2 SNEGSKA (reference sequence). The CDR3 is made up of 15 amino acids. The junction had 1 base not matched to a gene; V was cut back by 0 bases and J by 3 bases. This CDR3 is CSARDLAGGYNEQFF. For the CDR3, the DNA is TGCAGTGCTAGAGATCTAGCGGGGGGCTACAATGAGCAGTTCTTC.

A few counts support this clonotype. The chain combines TRBV7-9 with TRBJ2-3; D is undetermined. V was clipped by 3 bases and J by 9 bases, with 16 bases between them. The CDR3 covers 14 residues. CDR1 is SEHNR and CDR2 is FQNEAQ in the germline V gene (reference sequence). The CDR3, as DNA: TGTGCCAGCAGCTTGGGGAAGGATAGGGCGACGCAGTATTTT. Amino acid sequence: CASSLGKDRATQYF.

The table lists this clonotype with many counts. This chain connects TRBV28 to TRBJ1-5, with unresolved D. CDR3 length equals 16 residues. The V end lost 5 bases, the J end lost 2 bases, and 16 bases lay between the germline ends. Germline V gives CDR1 MDHEN, CDR2 SYDVKM. CDR3 sequence reads: CASSPEPPTRNQPQHF. CDR3 DNA: TGTGCCAGCAGTCCCGAGCCCCCGACACGCAATCAGCCCCAGCATTTT.

J is TRBJ1-5 and V is TRBV5-5; TRBD1 agrees at 8 bases. Germline V lookup: CDR1 SGHKS, CDR2 YYEKEE (reference sequence). V was pared by 1 base and J by 3 bases, with 6 bases of the junction left unmatched. The CDR3 runs to 16 residues. This CDR3 is CASSLSRQGYNQPQHF. As DNA, the CDR3 is TGTGCCAGCAGCTTGTCTCGACAGGGGTACAATCAGCCCCAGCATTTT.

This clonotype has more than one count but fewer than ten. J is TRBJ1-2 and V is TRBV15; D ambiguous. The CDR3 consists of 16 residues. V was cut by 4 bases and J by 4 bases, with 19 bases left in between. Germline CDR1 is LNHNV and CDR2 is YYDKDF (reference sequence). CDR3 residues: CATSTVGPKTFYGYTF. CDR3 coding DNA: TGTGCCACCAGCACGGTTGGGCCAAAGACTTTCTATGGCTACACCTTC.

The table lists this clonotype with a few counts. The chain couples TRBV29-1 to TRBJ2-1; no clear D. The germline gives CDR1 SQVTM, CDR2 ANQGSEA. The CDR3 runs 13 residues. Deletions cut 3 bases from V and 2 bases from J, with 8 bases between. CDR3 bases: TGCAGCGTTGAGAAGAGGCCCTACAATGAGCAGTTCTTC. Translating it yields CSVEKRPYNEQFF.